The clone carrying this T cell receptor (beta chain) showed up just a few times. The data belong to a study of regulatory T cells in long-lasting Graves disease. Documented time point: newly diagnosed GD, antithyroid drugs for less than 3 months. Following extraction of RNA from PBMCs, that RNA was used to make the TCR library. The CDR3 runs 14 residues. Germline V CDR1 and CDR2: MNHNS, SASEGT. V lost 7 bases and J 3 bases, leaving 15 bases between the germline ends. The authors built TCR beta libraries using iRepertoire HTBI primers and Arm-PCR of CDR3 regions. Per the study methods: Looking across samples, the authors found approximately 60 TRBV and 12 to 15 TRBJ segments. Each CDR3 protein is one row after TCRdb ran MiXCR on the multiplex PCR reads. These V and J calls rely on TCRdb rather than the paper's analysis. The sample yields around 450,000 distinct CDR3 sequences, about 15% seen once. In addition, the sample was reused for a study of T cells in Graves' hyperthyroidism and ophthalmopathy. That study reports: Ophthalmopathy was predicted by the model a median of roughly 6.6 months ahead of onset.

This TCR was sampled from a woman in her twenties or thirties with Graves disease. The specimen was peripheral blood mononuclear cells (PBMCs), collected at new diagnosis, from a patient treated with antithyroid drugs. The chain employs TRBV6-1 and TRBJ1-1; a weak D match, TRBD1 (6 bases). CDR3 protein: CASKPGQTYTEAFF. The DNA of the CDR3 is TGTGCCAGCAAACCAGGACAGACTTACACTGAAGCTTTCTTT.